The sequence of this T cell receptor (beta chain) was determined in a study of chemoradiotherapy in HPV16-positive cancers. Clones were read by immunoSEQ multiplex PCR, and TCRdb kept only the in-frame ones, dropping some. The data hold approximately 30,000 clones, with about 88% observed a single time. The sequence derives from a human donor with HPV-associated anogenital cancer. The specimen comprised blood, sampled from a patient who underwent chemoradiotherapy.

The CDR3 DNA reads TGTGCCATCAGTGAGTCGCAGGGCGCCCTACCTAGCTCCTACGAGCAGTACTTC. Protein: CAISESQGALPSSYEQYF. J is TRBJ2-7 and V is TRBV10-3; a possible D gene is TRBD1 (5 bases). The CDR3 sequence is 18 residues long. Germline V gives CDR1 ENHRY, CDR2 SYGVKD. V lost 0 bases and J lost 0, with 18 bases in between.